What follows is one T cell receptor (beta chain) and its context. Germline-derived CDR1 and CDR2 are SGHTA and FQGTGA. With 2 bases removed from V and 0 bases from J, the gap between germline ends came to 8 bases. The CDR3 length is 14 residues. The assay was immunoSEQ multiplex PCR, and TCRdb's table has in-frame clones only and misses some. The table includes 50,000 to 55,000 clones, about nine tenths detected once. This sample was taken from a study of blood T cell repertoires in COVID-19. At the level of the study: The study drew acute and convalescent COVID-19 samples from the United States, Italy and Spain. T cells, B-cell-depleted T cells, or PBMCs supplied cDNA or gDNA.

This sequence originates from an elderly man with acute or convalescent COVID-19. Sequenced material: peripheral blood. The V call is TRBV7-3, the J call TRBJ2-7; D gene unclear. The CDR3 is CASSLEGGSYEQYF. DNA for the CDR3: TGTGCCAGCAGCTTAGAAGGCGGCTCCTACGAGCAGTACTTC.